The clone carrying this TCR beta chain showed up just once. The CDR3 totals 15 residues. V dropped 4 bases and J dropped 2; count of bases not matched to a gene: 1. The germline CDR1 and CDR2 sequences are ENHRY and SYGVKD. These data are taken from a study of blood T cell repertoires in COVID-19. Study-level background: The United States, Italy and Spain provided the acute and convalescent COVID-19 samples. PBMCs, B-cell-depleted T cells, or T cells provided the cDNA or gDNA that made up the material.

Source study methods: Reference gene primers were amplified, and this amplification served to estimate nucleated cell counts. Produced via immunoSEQ multiplex PCR; TCRdb's table is partial and in-frame only. That table is the source of V, J and clone size, and D and trimming were worked out from the DNA. The repertoire holds 140,000 to 150,000 clones, with roughly 90% as singletons. Specimen: peripheral blood. The sequence was obtained from a man between 65 and 80 years old with acute or convalescent COVID-19. The chain recombines TRBV10-3 with TRBJ1-6, with TRBD1 identical over 8 bases. The CDR3 region has the DNA TGTGCCATCAGTGGGACAGGGACCTATAATTCACCCCTCCACTTT. Its translation: CAISGTGTYNSPLHF.